A single sample is the source of the 4 T cell receptor beta chains below, sequenced in a study of T cell responses to AZD1222 COVID-19 vaccine. Produced via immunoSEQ multiplex PCR; TCRdb's table is partial and in-frame only. The sample carries around 130,000 clones, about 88% recorded once. Sample: peripheral blood, taken 28 days after the second AZD1222 dose. The source is an adult who received the AZD1222 COVID-19 vaccine.

V is TRBV10-1 and J is TRBJ1-2; no reliable D call. This CDR3 comprises 13 residues. V gave up 6 bases and J gave up 5 bases, with 13 bases separating them. Germline V gene sequence: CDR1 WNHNN, CDR2 SYGVQD (reference sequence). The CDR3 region has the DNA TGCGCCAGCAGCCGCGGGGTTTCATATGGCTACACCTTC. This codes for CASSRGVSYGYTF.

The CDR3 reads CASSLGAAYNEKLFF. DNA for the CDR3: TGTGCCAGCAGCTTAGGGGCAGCCTATAATGAAAAACTGTTTTTT. The chain combines TRBV7-2 with TRBJ1-4; D gene uncertain. The germline V gene encodes CDR1 SGHTA and CDR2 FQGNSA. This CDR3 contains 15 residues. The V and J ends lost 1 base and 4 bases respectively, with 10 bases between them.

The rearrangement joins TRBV6-2 or TRBV6-3 to TRBJ1-2, with D tentatively TRBD1 (6 bases). The germline CDR1 and CDR2 sequences are MNHEY and SVGEGT. There are 12 residues in the CDR3. Trimming took off 3 bases at V and 5 bases at J, with 7 bases between the two ends. This CDR3 is CASSYQGYGYTF. In nucleotides, the CDR3 is TGTGCCAGCAGTTATCAGGGGTATGGCTACACCTTC.

This chain links TRBV7-6 with TRBJ1-5, with TRBD1 matching 10 bases. The trim removed 5 bases at V and 4 bases at J, leaving 5 bases unmatched. The CDR3 extends over 15 amino acids. The V gene's germline CDR1 is SGHVS and CDR2 FNYEAQ. CDR3 in DNA: TGTGCCAGCAGCCGCCTGGACAGGGGGAATCAGCCCCAGCATTTT. This gives the protein CASSRLDRGNQPQHF.